These T cell receptor beta chains were read from a single sample in a study of CD8+ T cells in alopecia areata. The assay was immunoSEQ multiplex PCR, and TCRdb's table has in-frame clones only and misses some. This sample has under 350,000 clones; about three fifths occur once, and the top ten carry more than 1.5%. The material sequenced was CD4+ T cells sorted from blood, taken at week 24, from a patient treated with tofacitinib. The receptor set was obtained from a human donor with alopecia areata. Both conserved end residues are part of each CDR3. D genes are given only for firm matches. Clone size is shown for a subset of rows, as once, few, many or a class of expanded clone.

D gene | clone size | J gene | V gene | CDR3 protein | CDR3 DNA
. | . | TRBJ1-1 | TRBV30 | CAWRDSMNTEAFF | TGTGCCTGGAGGGACAGCATGAACACTGAAGCTTTCTTT
. | . | TRBJ1-1 | TRBV9 | CASSAHEAEAFF | TGTGCCAGCAGCGCTCATGAGGCTGAAGCTTTCTTT
. | few | TRBJ1-1 | TRBV5-6 | CASSGTQKYAFF | TGTGCCAGCAGCGGGACGCAAAAGTATGCTTTCTTT
. | . | TRBJ1-5 | TRBV6-1 | CASSEANHQPQHF | TGTGCCAGCAGTGAAGCTAACCATCAGCCCCAGCATTTT
. | . | TRBJ2-4 | TRBV7-3 | CASSPTGAGDIQYF | TGTGCCAGCAGCCCCACGGGCGCCGGTGACATTCAGTACTTC
. | . | TRBJ1-4 | TRBV20-1 | CGGQANEKLFF | TGCGGGGGACAAGCAAATGAAAAACTGTTTTTT
. | . | TRBJ2-2 | TRBV2 | CASSEILGNTGELFF | TGTGCCAGCAGTGAGATTTTGGGGAACACCGGGGAGCTGTTTTTT
TRBD1 | . | TRBJ1-6 | TRBV4-3 | CASSQGTGVNSYNSPLHF | TGCGCCAGCAGCCAAGGGACAGGGGTCAACTCCTATAATTCACCCCTCCACTTT
TRBD2 | . | TRBJ2-5 | TRBV25-1 | CASSTPSGGYQETQYF | TGTGCCAGCAGTACCCCTAGCGGGGGGTACCAAGAGACCCAGTACTTC
. | . | TRBJ1-4 | TRBV6-5 | CASRRDGTNEKLFF | TGTGCCAGCAGAAGGGACGGAACTAATGAAAAACTGTTTTTT
. | . | TRBJ2-7 | TRBV19 | CASSIVLATTYEQYF | TGTGCCAGTAGTATAGTCCTCGCAACCACCTACGAGCAGTACTTC
. | . | TRBJ2-3 | TRBV7-2 | CASTRDRTDTQYF | TGTGCCAGCACCAGGGACCGGACAGATACGCAGTATTTT
. | few | TRBJ1-4 | TRBV4-3 | CASSQVGNEKLFF | TGCGCCAGCAGCCAAGTTGGTAATGAAAAACTGTTTTTT
. | . | TRBJ2-7 | TRBV5-1 | CASSLEGSYEQYF | TGCGCCAGCAGCTTGGAAGGCTCCTACGAGCAGTACTTC
. | few | TRBJ1-4 | TRBV7-9 | CASSLKGNEKLFF | TGTGCCAGCAGCTTAAAGGGAAATGAAAAACTGTTTTTT
. | few | TRBJ2-7 | TRBV5-1 | CASSEGGYEQYF | TGCGCCAGCAGCGAAGGGGGCTACGAGCAGTACTTC
TRBD2 | . | TRBJ2-7 | TRBV7-2 | CASSSGLAGAEQYF | TGTGCCAGCAGCTCGGGACTAGCAGGGGCCGAGCAGTACTTC
. | . | TRBJ1-6 | TRBV7-2 | CASSLESGVGAPLHF | TGTGCCAGCAGCTTAGAGTCAGGGGTAGGGGCGCCCCTCCACTTT
. | . | TRBJ2-3 | TRBV13 | CASTTGGGGTDTQYF | TGTGCCAGCACCACTGGAGGGGGCGGCACAGATACGCAGTATTTT